This entry is about one T cell receptor beta chain. Its antigen remains unknown. The J segment lost 1 base and the V segment lost 5 bases, leaving 5 bases of the junction unmatched. Germline V gene lookup returns CDR1 PRHDT and CDR2 FYEKMQ (reference sequence). The CDR3 has 15 residues. Primers included in the PCR were 60 Vbeta and 13 Jbeta primers. Only in-frame clones appear in the TCRdb table, and some are missing; sequencing was by immunoSEQ multiplex PCR. This sample yields over 95,000 clones, of which over 75% are seen a single time; roughly 9.8% belongs to the top ten. The source of the sample is a study of cytomegalovirus exposure and HLA in healthy donors. Whole-study findings and limits: Excluded: some indistinguishable V segments such as TRBV6-2 and TRBV6-3.

The rearrangement links TRBV13 to TRBJ2-1; 7 nucleotides agree with TRBD1. The TCR sequence derives from a man aged 40-50 years in good health and CMV-seropositive. The specimen was PBMCs. The CDR3 DNA sequence: TGTGCCAGCAGCCCCCGACAGGGTTCCTACAATGAGCAGTTCTTC. This gives the protein CASSPRQGSYNEQFF.